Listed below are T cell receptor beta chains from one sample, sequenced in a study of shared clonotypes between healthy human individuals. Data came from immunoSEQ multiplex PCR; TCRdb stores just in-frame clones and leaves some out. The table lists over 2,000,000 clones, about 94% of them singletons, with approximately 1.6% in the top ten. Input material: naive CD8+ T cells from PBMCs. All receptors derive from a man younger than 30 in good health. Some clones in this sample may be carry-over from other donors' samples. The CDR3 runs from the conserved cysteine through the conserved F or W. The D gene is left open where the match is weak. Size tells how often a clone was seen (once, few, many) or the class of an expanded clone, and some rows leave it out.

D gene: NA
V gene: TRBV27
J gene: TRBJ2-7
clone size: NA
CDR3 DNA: TGTGCCAGCAGTTTTACAGGATTCTCCTACGAGCAGTACTTC
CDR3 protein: CASSFTGFSYEQYF

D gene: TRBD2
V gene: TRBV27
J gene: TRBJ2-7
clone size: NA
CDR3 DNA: TGTGCCAGCAGTTTATCGTTGGCGGGAGGGCCGTATCACGAGCAGTACTTC
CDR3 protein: CASSLSLAGGPYHEQYF

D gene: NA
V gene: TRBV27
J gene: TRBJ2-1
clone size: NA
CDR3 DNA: TGTGCCAGCAGAATCAGGGATTCCTACAATGAGCAGTTCTTC
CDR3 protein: CASRIRDSYNEQFF

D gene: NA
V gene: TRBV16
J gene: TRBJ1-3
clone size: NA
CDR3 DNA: TGTGCCAGCAGCCGCCCGGTCTCTGGAAACACCATATATTTT
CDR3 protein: CASSRPVSGNTIYF

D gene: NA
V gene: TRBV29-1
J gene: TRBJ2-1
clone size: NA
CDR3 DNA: TGCAGCGTTGAAGCCGAAGCTTATGAGCAGTTCTTC
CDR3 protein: CSVEAEAYEQFF

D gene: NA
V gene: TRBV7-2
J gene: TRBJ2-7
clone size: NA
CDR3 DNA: TGTGCCAGCAGCCCAGTTGTCGACTGGGGCTACGAGCAGTACTTC
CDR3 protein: CASSPVVDWGYEQYF

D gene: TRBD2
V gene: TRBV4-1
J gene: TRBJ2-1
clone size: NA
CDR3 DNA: TGCGCCAGCAGCCAAGTCGAGCGGGAGATCGCAATACCCCAGTTCTTC
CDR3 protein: CASSQVEREIAIPQFF

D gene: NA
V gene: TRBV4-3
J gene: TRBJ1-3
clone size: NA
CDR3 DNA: TGCGCCAGCAGCCACCCCACGACGGTTAGCTCTGGAAACACCATATATTTT
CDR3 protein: CASSHPTTVSSGNTIYF

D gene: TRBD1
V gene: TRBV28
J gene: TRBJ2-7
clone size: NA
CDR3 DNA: TGTGCCAGCAGTTTATTAGGGACAGGGACCGCGGTTAGCATCTACGAGCAGTACTTC
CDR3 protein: CASSLLGTGTAVSIYEQYF

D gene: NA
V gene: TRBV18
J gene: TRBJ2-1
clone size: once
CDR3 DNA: TGTGCCAGCTCACCACCCCAGCCCAGGGAGAATGAGCAGTTCTTC
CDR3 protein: CASSPPQPRENEQFF

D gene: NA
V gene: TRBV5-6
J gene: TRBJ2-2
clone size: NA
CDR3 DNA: TGTGCCAGCAGCTTGAGTACCGGGGCGGACACCGGGGAGCTGTTTTTT
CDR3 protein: CASSLSTGADTGELFF

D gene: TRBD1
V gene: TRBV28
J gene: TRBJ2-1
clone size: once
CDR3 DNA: TGTGCCAGCAGTTTACCCCGGGACAGGAGAAAGAGCTCCTACAATGAGCAGTTCTTC
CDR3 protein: CASSLPRDRRKSSYNEQFF

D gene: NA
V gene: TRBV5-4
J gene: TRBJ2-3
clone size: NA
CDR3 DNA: TGTGCCAGCAGGCGGAGGGGGGAAACAGATACGCAGTATTTT
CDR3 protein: CASRRRGETDTQYF

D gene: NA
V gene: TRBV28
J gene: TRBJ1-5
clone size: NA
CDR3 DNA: TGTGCCAGCAGGACGGACAGTAGCAATCAGCCCCAGCATTTT
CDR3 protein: CASRTDSSNQPQHF

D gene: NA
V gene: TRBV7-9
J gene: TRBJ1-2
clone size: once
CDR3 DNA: TGTGCCAGCAGCTTAGTTCAGATTAACTATGGCTACACCTTC
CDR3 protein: CASSLVQINYGYTF

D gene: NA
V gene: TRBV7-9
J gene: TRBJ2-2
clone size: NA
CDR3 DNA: TGTGCCAGCAGCCCGCCCGGCCCGAACACCGGGGAGCTGTTTTTT
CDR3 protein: CASSPPGPNTGELFF

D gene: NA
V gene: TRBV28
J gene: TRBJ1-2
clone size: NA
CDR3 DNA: TGTGCCAGCAGTTACGGGACTGGGTTTGGCTACACCTTC
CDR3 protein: CASSYGTGFGYTF

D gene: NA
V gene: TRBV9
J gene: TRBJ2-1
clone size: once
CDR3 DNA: TGTGCCAGCAGCGTAGGTCGGAGGGGGCTGTACAACACAACAGCCTACAATGAGCAGTTCTTC
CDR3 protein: CASSVGRRGLYNTTAYNEQFF

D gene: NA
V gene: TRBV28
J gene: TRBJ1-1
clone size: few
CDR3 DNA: TGTGCCAGCAGTTTATTGGCCGGGTCTGAAGCTTTCTTT
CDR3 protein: CASSLLAGSEAFF

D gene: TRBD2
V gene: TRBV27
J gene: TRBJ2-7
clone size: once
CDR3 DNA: TGTGCCAGCAAGGTCGCAGGACTAGCGGGAGGGATTTACGAGCAGTACTTC
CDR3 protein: CASKVAGLAGGIYEQYF

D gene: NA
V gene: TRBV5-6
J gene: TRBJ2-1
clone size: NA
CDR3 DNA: TGTGCCAGCAGGGAGATTACGAGCAATGAGCAGTTCTTC
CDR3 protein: CASREITSNEQFF

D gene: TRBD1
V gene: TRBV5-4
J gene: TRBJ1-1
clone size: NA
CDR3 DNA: TGTGCCAGCGCAAGGTCAGGGGGCGCCGAAGCTTTCTTT
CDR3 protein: CASARSGGAEAFF

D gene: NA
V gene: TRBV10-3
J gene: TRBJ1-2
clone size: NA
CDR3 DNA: TGTGCCATCAGTGAGTCGAAAAAGACAGCCTATGGCTACACCTTC
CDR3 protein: CAISESKKTAYGYTF

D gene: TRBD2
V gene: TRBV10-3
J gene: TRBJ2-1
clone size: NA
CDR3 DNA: TGTGCCATCAGAGGCTGGACTAGCGGGGGGTATAAGTGGTTCTTC
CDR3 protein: CAIRGWTSGGYKWFF

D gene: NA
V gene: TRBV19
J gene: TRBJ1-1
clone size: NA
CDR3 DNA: TGTGCCACCGCCCGGGCCTCAGAAGCTTTCTTT
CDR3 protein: CATARASEAFF

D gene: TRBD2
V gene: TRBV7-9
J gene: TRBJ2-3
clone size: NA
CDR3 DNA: TGTGCCAGCAGCTTAATCAGACTAGCGGGATCAGATACGCAGTATTTT
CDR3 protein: CASSLIRLAGSDTQYF

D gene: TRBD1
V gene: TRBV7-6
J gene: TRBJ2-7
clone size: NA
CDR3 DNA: TGTGCCAGCAGCCGCGGGACAGGGGGGAGCTACGAGCAGTACTTC
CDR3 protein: CASSRGTGGSYEQYF

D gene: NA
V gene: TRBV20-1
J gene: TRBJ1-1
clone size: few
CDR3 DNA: TGCAGTGCCAGATGGGACCCTGAAGCTTTCTTT
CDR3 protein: CSARWDPEAFF

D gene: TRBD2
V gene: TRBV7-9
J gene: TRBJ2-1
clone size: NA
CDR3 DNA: TGTGCCAGCAGCTTAGATCGACTAGCGGGAAACCATTACAATGAGCAGTTCTTC
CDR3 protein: CASSLDRLAGNHYNEQFF

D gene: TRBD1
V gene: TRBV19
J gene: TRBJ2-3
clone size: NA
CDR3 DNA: TGTGCCAGTAGTAGAGGGGGCCCCACAGATACGCAGTATTTT
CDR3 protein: CASSRGGPTDTQYF

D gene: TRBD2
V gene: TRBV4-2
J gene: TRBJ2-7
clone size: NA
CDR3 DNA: TGTGCCAGCAGCGGTAGCGGGAGTAGCGAGCAGTACTTC
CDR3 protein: CASSGSGSSEQYF

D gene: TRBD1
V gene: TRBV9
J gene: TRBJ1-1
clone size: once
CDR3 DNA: TGTGCCAGCAGCGTAGGTTATGGGACAGGGGGCCTGGGGACTGAAGCTTTCTTT
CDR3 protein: CASSVGYGTGGLGTEAFF

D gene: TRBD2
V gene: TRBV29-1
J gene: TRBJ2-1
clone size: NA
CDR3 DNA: TGCAGCGCTGTGGGACTAGCGGAAGACAATGAGCAGTTCTTC
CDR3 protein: CSAVGLAEDNEQFF

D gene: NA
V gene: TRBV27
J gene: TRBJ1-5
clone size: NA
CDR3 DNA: TGTGCCAGCACTAGCAATCAGCCCCAGCATTTT
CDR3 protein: CASTSNQPQHF

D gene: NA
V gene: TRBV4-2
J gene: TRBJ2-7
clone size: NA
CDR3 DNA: TGTGCCAGCAGCCCCACCCGGCTTACTTCCTACGAGCAGTACTTC
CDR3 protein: CASSPTRLTSYEQYF

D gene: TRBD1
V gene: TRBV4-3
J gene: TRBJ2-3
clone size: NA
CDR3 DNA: TGCGCCAGCAGCAAGACCCGGGACAGTTACACCCCAGATACGCAGTATTTT
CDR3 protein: CASSKTRDSYTPDTQYF

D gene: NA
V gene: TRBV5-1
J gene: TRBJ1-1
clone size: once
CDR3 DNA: TGCGCCAGCAGCTTGCCGGTAGTAGGCCGCGGGCGGAACACTGAAGCTTTCTTT
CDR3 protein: CASSLPVVGRGRNTEAFF

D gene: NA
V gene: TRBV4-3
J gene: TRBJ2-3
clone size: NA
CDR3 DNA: TGCGCCAGCAGCCAAGATTCCTCCCACACAGATACGCAGTATTTT
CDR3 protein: CASSQDSSHTDTQYF